This T cell receptor beta chain was identified in a study of radiation and T cells in renal cell carcinoma. Whole-study context: Nephrectomy followed 15 Gy stereotactic body radiation by 4 weeks. Findings of the study overall: From baseline, blood top tumor clonotypes peaked at 2 weeks post-radiation. Without pretreatment biopsies, baseline tumor clonotype presence was undetermined.

Measured with immunoSEQ multiplex PCR; TCRdb has only the in-frame clones, and not every one. The table lists about 120,000 clones, around 81% of them singletons. This CDR3 has 15 amino acids. Germline-derived CDR1 and CDR2 are SGHNT and YENEEA. V was clipped by 5 bases and J by 6 bases, with 18 bases between them. About this clone itself: What it binds is unknown.

Time point meaning: blood 2 weeks post-SBRT. The treatment here: 15 Gy SBRT to primary tumor, nephrectomy 4 weeks later. The tumor was a clear cell renal cell carcinoma. The genes are TRBV11-3 and TRBJ2-3; D might be TRBD1 (5 bases). This receptor was identified in a man aged 50 to 59 with renal cell carcinoma. The material was blood, obtained from a patient whose treatment included radiotherapy and nephrectomy. CDR3 coding DNA: TGTGCCAGCAGCCTTGACAGTTTCTCCACCGATACGCAGTATTTT. It yields the protein CASSLDSFSTDTQYF.